The present entry profiles one T cell receptor beta chain with its context. The data were taken from a study of blood T cell repertoires in COVID-19. Across the study: The United States, Italy and Spain were the sources of the acute and convalescent COVID-19 samples. T cells, B-cell-depleted T cells, or PBMCs supplied cDNA or gDNA.

Per the original methods: Nucleated cell counts were estimated from reference gene primer amplification. Data came from immunoSEQ multiplex PCR; TCRdb stores just in-frame clones and leaves some out. V and J calls and clone size are copied from that table; D and trimming were computed from the DNA. The sample consists of tens of thousands of clones, 90% of them appearing once. With V trimmed by 3 bases and J by 0 bases, 2 bases remained unmatched. The CDR3 consists of 14 residues. The germline CDR1 and CDR2 sequences are LNHDA and SQIVND (reference sequence). Input material: peripheral blood. This sequence originates from a man in his late teens or twenties with COVID-19, enrolled during active disease. The V call is TRBV19, the J call TRBJ2-7; 7 bases line up with TRBD1. The CDR3 loop reads CASSIGDSSYEQYF. CDR3 DNA sequence: TGTGCCAGTAGTATCGGGGACAGCTCCTACGAGCAGTACTTC.